The rows below give T cell receptor beta chains drawn from one sample of a study of blood T cell repertoires in COVID-19. Profiled with immunoSEQ multiplex PCR; TCRdb holds only in-frame clones, not every one. The data show fewer than 45,000 clones, with about 77% seen just once and about 35% held by the top ten. The sequencing input was peripheral blood. The receptors were sampled from a man in his fifties or sixties with acute or convalescent COVID-19. Each CDR3 is given with its conserved first and last residue. The D gene is left open where the match is weak. Some rows mark clone size as missing; the rest say once, few, many or name a class of expanded clone.

clone size,J gene,D gene,V gene,CDR3 DNA,CDR3 protein
NA,TRBJ2-1,TRBD2,TRBV11-3,TGTGCCAGCAGCTTTGGACTAGCGGGAGGGTACTCCTACAATGAGCAGTTCTTC,CASSFGLAGGYSYNEQFF
once,TRBJ1-2,TRBD1,TRBV28,TGTGCCAGCAGGACTATTTGGACCCGGGACAGAGGATACTATGGCTACACCTTC,CASRTIWTRDRGYYGYTF
NA,TRBJ2-5,TRBD1,TRBV9,TGTGCCAGCAGCGTAATTTCGGGACAGGGTTTGGAGACCCAGTACTTC,CASSVISGQGLETQYF
NA,TRBJ2-2,TRBD1,TRBV5-1,TGCGCCAGCAGCTCGGGACAGGGAAACGCCGGGGAGCTGTTTTTT,CASSSGQGNAGELFF
few,TRBJ1-3,TRBD1,TRBV5-6,TGTGCCAGCGGGACAGGGGCCACCACCTCTGGAAACACCATATATTTT,CASGTGATTSGNTIYF
few,TRBJ2-3,TRBD1,TRBV7-9,TGTGCCAGCAGGTCGACAGGGGGCAGAGTCACAGATACGCAGTATTTT,CASRSTGGRVTDTQYF
NA,TRBJ2-1,TRBD2,TRBV2,TGTGCCAGCCGCCCTACTAGCGGGATTTACAATGAGCAGTTCTTC,CASRPTSGIYNEQFF
NA,TRBJ2-7,TRBD1,TRBV5-4,TGTGCCAGCAGCCCAGGGGGCGCGGGCCACTCCTACGAGCAGTACTTC,CASSPGGAGHSYEQYF
NA,TRBJ2-3,TRBD2,TRBV5-1,TGCGCCAGCCGACTAAGACTAGCGGGACTGTGGGACCCCGGCACAGATACGCAGTATTTT,CASRLRLAGLWDPGTDTQYF
few,TRBJ1-1,NA,TRBV18,TGTGCCAGCTCACCATCCAGGGGTTTGAACACTGAAGCTTTCTTT,CASSPSRGLNTEAFF
few,TRBJ2-1,NA,TRBV6-1,TGTGCCAGCAGTGAAAACCTGCGTCGCTCCTACAATGAGCAGTTCTTC,CASSENLRRSYNEQFF
NA,TRBJ2-3,TRBD2,TRBV5-6,TGTGCCAGCAGCCGGAGCGGGAGCGGCACAGATACGCAGTATTTT,CASSRSGSGTDTQYF
once,TRBJ1-6,NA,TRBV6-5,TGTGCCAGCAGTTATACCAGGGTAGCTTCACCCCTCCACTTT,CASSYTRVASPLHF